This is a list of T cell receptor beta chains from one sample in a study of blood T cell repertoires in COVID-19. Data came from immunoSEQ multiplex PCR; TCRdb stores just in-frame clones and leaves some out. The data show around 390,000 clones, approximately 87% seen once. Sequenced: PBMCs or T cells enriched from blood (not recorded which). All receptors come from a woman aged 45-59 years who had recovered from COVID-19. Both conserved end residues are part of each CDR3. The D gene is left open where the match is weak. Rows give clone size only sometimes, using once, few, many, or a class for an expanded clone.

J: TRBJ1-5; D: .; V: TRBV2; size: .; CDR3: CASSEGNQGYEPQHF; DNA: TGTGCCAGCAGTGAGGGCAACCAGGGATATGAGCCCCAGCATTTT
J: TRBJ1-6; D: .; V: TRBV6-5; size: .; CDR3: CASTLRVPSTSPLHF; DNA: TGTGCCAGCACCCTTCGGGTGCCGAGCACCTCACCCCTCCACTTT
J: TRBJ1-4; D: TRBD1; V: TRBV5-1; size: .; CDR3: CASSPQGASNEKLFF; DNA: TGCGCCAGCAGCCCGCAGGGGGCTAGTAATGAAAAACTGTTTTTT
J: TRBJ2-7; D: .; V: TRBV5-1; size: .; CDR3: CASSLRTDPPFTYEQYF; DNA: TGCGCCAGCAGCCTCCGGACAGACCCACCTTTCACCTACGAGCAGTACTTC
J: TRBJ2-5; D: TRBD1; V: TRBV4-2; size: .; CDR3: CASSQVDRVETQYF; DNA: TGTGCCAGCAGCCAAGTCGACAGGGTTGAGACCCAGTACTTC
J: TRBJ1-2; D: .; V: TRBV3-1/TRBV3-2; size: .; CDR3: CASSQGRQIYYGYTF; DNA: TGTGCCAGCAGCCAAGGGCGACAAATCTACTATGGCTACACCTTC
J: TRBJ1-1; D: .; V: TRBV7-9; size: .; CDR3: CASCGPLMNTEAFF; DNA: TGTGCCAGCTGCGGGCCCCTTATGAACACTGAAGCTTTCTTT
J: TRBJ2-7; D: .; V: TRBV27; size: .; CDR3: CASSQGLHPYEQYF; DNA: TGTGCCAGCAGCCAGGGACTCCACCCCTACGAGCAGTACTTC
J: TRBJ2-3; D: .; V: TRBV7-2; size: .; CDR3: CASSRSGSTDTQYF; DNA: TGTGCCAGCAGCCGCTCAGGGAGCACAGATACGCAGTATTTT
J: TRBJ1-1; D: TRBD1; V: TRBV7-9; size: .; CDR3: CASRPPGGTEAFF; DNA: TGTGCCAGCAGACCCCCAGGGGGGACTGAAGCTTTCTTT
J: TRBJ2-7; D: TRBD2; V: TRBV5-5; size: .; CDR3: CASSLGGLYEQYF; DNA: TGTGCCAGCAGCCTCGGGGGACTATACGAGCAGTACTTC
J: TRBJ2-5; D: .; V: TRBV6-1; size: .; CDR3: CASSELQGRVETQYF; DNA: TGTGCCAGCAGTGAACTACAGGGTCGGGTGGAGACCCAGTACTTC
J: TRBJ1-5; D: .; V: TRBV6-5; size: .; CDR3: CASGPGKGSRPQHF; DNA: TGTGCCAGCGGCCCTGGGAAGGGGTCTCGGCCCCAGCATTTT
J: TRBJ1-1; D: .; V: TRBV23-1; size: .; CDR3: CANHDKTVAEAFF; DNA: TGCGCCAACCACGATAAGACAGTCGCTGAAGCTTTCTTT
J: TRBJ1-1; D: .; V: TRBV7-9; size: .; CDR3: CASKAPSSYVEGEAFF; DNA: TGTGCCAGCAAGGCCCCTTCGAGCTATGTTGAGGGTGAAGCTTTCTTT
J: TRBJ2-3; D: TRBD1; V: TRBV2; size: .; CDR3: CASSDRTGGLDTQYF; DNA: TGTGCCAGCAGTGATCGGACAGGGGGCTTAGATACGCAGTATTTT
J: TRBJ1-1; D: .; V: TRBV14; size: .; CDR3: CASRKDKSTEAFF; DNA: TGTGCCAGCAGGAAAGACAAGAGCACTGAAGCTTTCTTT
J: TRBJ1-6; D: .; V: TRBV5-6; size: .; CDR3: CASSVGEVPLHF; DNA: TGTGCCAGCAGCGTGGGAGAGGTACCCCTCCACTTT
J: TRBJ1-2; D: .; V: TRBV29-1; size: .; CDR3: CSASTGDYGYTF; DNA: TGCAGCGCTTCAACAGGTGACTATGGCTACACCTTC
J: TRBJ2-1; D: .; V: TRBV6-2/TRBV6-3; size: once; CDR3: CASSYSFRGVGYNEQFF; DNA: TGTGCCAGCAGTTACTCGTTTCGGGGTGTCGGCTACAATGAGCAGTTCTTC
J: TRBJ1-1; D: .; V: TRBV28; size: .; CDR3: CASRDQGLSNTEAFF; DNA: TGTGCCAGTAGAGATCAGGGCCTCTCGAACACTGAAGCTTTCTTT
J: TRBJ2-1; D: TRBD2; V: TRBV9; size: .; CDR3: CASSVGLAGGNEQFF; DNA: TGTGCCAGCAGCGTAGGACTAGCGGGGGGGAATGAGCAGTTCTTC
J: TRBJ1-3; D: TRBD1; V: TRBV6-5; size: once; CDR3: CASSHRGSGNTIYF; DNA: TGTGCCAGCAGCCACAGGGGATCTGGAAACACCATATATTTT
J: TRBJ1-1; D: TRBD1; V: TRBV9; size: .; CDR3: CASSAGTVQNTEAFF; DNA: TGTGCCAGCAGCGCCGGGACAGTCCAAAACACTGAAGCTTTCTTT
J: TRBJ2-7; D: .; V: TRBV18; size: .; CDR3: CASSPFSRGSSYEQYF; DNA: TGTGCCAGCTCACCCTTCTCAAGGGGGAGCTCCTACGAGCAGTACTTC
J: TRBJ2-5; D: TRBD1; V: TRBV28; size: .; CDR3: CASSLTFTLQGPLETQYF; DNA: TGTGCCAGCAGTTTAACGTTCACCCTACAGGGGCCGCTAGAGACCCAGTACTTC
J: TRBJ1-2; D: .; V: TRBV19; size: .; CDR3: CASSTSGQGTYGYTF; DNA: TGTGCCAGCTCTACCTCGGGGCAGGGGACCTATGGCTACACCTTC
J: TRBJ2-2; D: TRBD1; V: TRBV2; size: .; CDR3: CASTGQGRTGELFF; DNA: TGTGCCAGCACGGGACAGGGTAGGACCGGGGAGCTGTTTTTT
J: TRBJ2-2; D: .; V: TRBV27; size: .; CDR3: CASSLFPPRRGSSTGELFF; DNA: TGTGCCAGCAGTTTATTCCCCCCACGCAGGGGAAGTTCCACCGGGGAGCTGTTTTTT
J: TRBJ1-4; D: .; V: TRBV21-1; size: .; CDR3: CARGRVTTNEKLFF; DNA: TGTGCTAGGGGGAGGGTAACAACTAATGAAAAACTGTTTTTT
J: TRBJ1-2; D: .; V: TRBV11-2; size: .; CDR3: CASSLDPAGAGGYTF; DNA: TGTGCCAGCAGCTTAGATCCGGCAGGGGCCGGTGGCTACACCTTC
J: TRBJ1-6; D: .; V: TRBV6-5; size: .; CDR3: CASGAAHNNNSPLHF; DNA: TGTGCCAGCGGGGCCGCACATAATAATAATTCACCCCTCCACTTT
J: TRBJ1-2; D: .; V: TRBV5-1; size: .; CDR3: CASSSTVGRDGYTF; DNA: TGCGCCAGCAGCTCCACCGTGGGCAGGGATGGCTACACCTTC
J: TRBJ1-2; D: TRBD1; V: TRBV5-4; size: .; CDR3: CASSSHRGAFYGYTF; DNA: TGTGCCAGCAGCTCCCACAGGGGAGCCTTCTATGGCTACACCTTC
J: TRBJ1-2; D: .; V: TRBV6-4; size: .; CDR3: CASSLNPGPLQGGYTF; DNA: TGTGCCAGCAGCCTGAATCCGGGACCGCTACAGGGTGGCTACACCTTC
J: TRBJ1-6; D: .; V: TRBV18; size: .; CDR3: CASSPWAGSSYNSPLHF; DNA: TGTGCCAGCTCACCATGGGCCGGGAGCTCCTATAATTCACCCCTCCACTTT
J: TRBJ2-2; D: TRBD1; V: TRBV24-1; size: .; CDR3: CATSDLKPRDRGITGELFF; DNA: TGTGCCACCAGTGATTTAAAGCCCCGGGACAGGGGGATCACCGGGGAGCTGTTTTTT
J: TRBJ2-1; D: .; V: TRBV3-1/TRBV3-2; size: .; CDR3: CASSQDSHEQFF; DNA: TGTGCCAGCAGCCAAGATAGCCATGAGCAGTTCTTC
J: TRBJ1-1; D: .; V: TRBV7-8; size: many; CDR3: CASKGRGTEAFF; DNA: TGTGCCAGCAAAGGGAGGGGGACTGAAGCTTTCTTT
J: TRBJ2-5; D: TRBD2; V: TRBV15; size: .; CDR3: CATCLAGGLGQETQYF; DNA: TGTGCCACCTGTCTAGCGGGGGGTTTGGGCCAAGAGACCCAGTACTTC
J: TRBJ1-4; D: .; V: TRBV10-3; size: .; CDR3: CAISVSGGDEKLFF; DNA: TGTGCCATCAGTGTATCGGGGGGGGATGAAAAACTGTTTTTT
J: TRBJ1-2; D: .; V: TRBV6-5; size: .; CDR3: CASSRPDSNYGYTF; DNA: TGTGCCAGCAGTCGACCGGACTCCAACTATGGCTACACCTTC
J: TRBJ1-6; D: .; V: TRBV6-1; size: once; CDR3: CASSEELGSRGSPLHF; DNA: TGTGCCAGCAGTGAAGAGTTGGGGAGCCGGGGTTCACCCCTCCACTTT
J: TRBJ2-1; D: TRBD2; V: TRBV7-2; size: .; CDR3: CASSPRTSGGLSEQFF; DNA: TGTGCCAGCAGCCCCCGGACTAGCGGGGGGCTCTCAGAGCAGTTCTTC
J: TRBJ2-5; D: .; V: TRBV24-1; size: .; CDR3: CATSGPGDPEETQYF; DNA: TGTGCCACCAGTGGTCCGGGGGACCCAGAAGAGACCCAGTACTTC
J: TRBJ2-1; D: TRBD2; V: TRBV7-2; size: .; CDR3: CASSLALAGGPYNEQFF; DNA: TGTGCCAGCAGCTTAGCTCTAGCGGGGGGGCCTTACAATGAGCAGTTCTTC
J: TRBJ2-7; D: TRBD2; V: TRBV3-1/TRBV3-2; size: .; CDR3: CASSLVSGGRSSYEQYF; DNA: TGTGCCAGCAGCCTAGTTAGCGGGGGCCGAAGCTCCTACGAGCAGTACTTC
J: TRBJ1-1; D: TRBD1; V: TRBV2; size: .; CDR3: CASRARTGGEGTEAFF; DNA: TGTGCCAGCAGGGCCAGGACAGGGGGCGAGGGAACTGAAGCTTTCTTT
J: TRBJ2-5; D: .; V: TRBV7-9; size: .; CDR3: CASSSGEETQYF; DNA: TGTGCCAGCAGCTCCGGGGAAGAGACCCAGTACTTC
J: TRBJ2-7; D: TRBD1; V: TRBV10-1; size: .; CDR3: CARDRGGVNEQYF; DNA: TGCGCCAGGGACAGGGGAGGAGTAAACGAGCAGTACTTC
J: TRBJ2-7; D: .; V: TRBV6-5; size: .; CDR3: CASSYLGQQYF; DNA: TGTGCCAGCAGTTATTTGGGCCAGCAGTACTTC
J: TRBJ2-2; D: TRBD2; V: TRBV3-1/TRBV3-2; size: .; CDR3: CASSRTTGGPAGELFF; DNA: TGTGCCAGCAGCCGCACCACGGGGGGGCCTGCCGGGGAGCTGTTTTTT
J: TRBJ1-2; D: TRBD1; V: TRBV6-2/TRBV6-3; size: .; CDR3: CASSYPPDRVRSGYTF; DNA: TGTGCCAGCAGTTACCCACCGGACAGGGTTCGATCTGGCTACACCTTC
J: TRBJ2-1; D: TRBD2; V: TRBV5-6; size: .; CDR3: CASSFGASGGLEQFF; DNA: TGTGCCAGCAGCTTTGGGGCTAGCGGGGGACTTGAGCAGTTCTTC
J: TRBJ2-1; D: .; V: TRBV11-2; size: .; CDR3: CASSSDFEGGAANEQFF; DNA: TGTGCCAGCAGCTCCGATTTTGAAGGGGGGGCTGCAAATGAGCAGTTCTTC
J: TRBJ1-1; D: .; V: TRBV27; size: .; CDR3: CASSTGTGLNTEAFF; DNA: TGTGCCAGCAGTACTGGAACAGGGTTGAACACTGAAGCTTTCTTT
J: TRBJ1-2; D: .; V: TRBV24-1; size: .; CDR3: CATSDLGGGYTF; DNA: TGTGCCACCAGTGATTTGGGGGGCGGCTACACCTTC